The 18 T cell receptor beta chains below were found in one sample sequenced in a study of blood T cell repertoires in COVID-19. TCRdb's table, derived via immunoSEQ multiplex PCR, lists solely in-frame clones and lacks some. The data hold just over 150,000 clones, with around 84% observed a single time. Sequencing was done on a sample of peripheral blood. The receptor set was obtained from a woman aged 50 to 60 with acute or convalescent COVID-19.

J is TRBJ2-3 and V is TRBV10-2; maybe TRBD2 (5 bases). Trimming cost V 10 bases and J 0 bases, with 17 bases left between them. This CDR3 is built from 15 residues. Germline CDR1 WSHSY, CDR2 SAAADI. CDR3 sequence (DNA): TGCGCCACCACCCCGAGTAGCGTTAGCACAGATACGCAGTATTTT. Translated, it gives CATTPSSVSTDTQYF.

This rearrangement joins TRBV2 to TRBJ2-3; 8 nucleotides agree with TRBD1. Germline CDR1 and CDR2: SNHLY and FYNNEI. With 5 bases clipped from V and 2 bases from J, the junction kept 6 bases outside the gene matches. The CDR3 has 15 amino acids. The CDR3, as DNA: TGTGCCAGCAGTCCCGGGACAGGCCTCACAGATACGCAGTATTTT. Its translation: CASSPGTGLTDTQYF.

This clone was counted at least ten times. The chain is built from TRBV12-3 or TRBV12-4 and TRBJ2-2, with 7 bases matching TRBD1. The CDR3 length is 13 residues. V trimming: 6 bases; J trimming: 6 bases; junction bases outside the gene matches: 4. In DNA form, the CDR3 reads TGTGCCAGCAGCACAGGGGTCCCCGGGGAGCTGTTTTTT. Its translation: CASSTGVPGELFF.

The chain combines TRBV5-5 with TRBJ2-7; 8 nucleotides line up with TRBD1. Germline V gene sequence: CDR1 SGHKS, CDR2 YYEKEE (reference sequence). After removal of 0 bases from V and 4 bases from J, the junction contained 6 bases not matched to a gene. This CDR3 has 15 amino acids. The CDR3 here is CASSLALQGAYEQYF. CDR3 nucleotide sequence: TGTGCCAGCAGCTTGGCCCTGCAGGGGGCTTACGAGCAGTACTTC.

V gene TRBV2 combines with J gene TRBJ1-4; a weak D match, TRBD1 (6 bases). The CDR3 has 15 amino acids. The ends were cut back, 5 bases at V and 7 bases at J, with 17 bases in the middle. The germline V gene has CDR1 SNHLY and CDR2 FYNNEI. The CDR3 is CASSKWGQGSEKLFF. DNA of the CDR3: TGTGCCAGCAGTAAATGGGGGCAGGGGAGTGAAAAACTGTTTTTT.

The chain joins TRBV18 to TRBJ2-1; a possible D gene is TRBD2 (6 bases). Germline V gene lookup returns CDR1 KGHSH and CDR2 LQKENI. This CDR3 is built from 12 residues. V was pared by 0 bases and J by 9 bases, with 6 bases between. This chain's CDR3 is CASSPPGLEQFF. As DNA, the CDR3 is TGTGCCAGCTCACCACCGGGACTTGAGCAGTTCTTC.

This chain links TRBV6-5 with TRBJ1-5; D perhaps matches TRBD1 (6 bases). V shed 7 bases and J shed 3 bases, with 16 bases lying between them. The CDR3 spans 15 residues. Per germline, CDR1 MNHEY and CDR2 SVGAGI. The CDR3 loop is CASKPRTEINQPQHF. In DNA form, the CDR3 reads TGTGCCAGCAAACCGAGGACAGAAATCAATCAGCCCCAGCATTTT.

This chain links TRBV11-2 with TRBJ2-7, with 9 bases fitting TRBD1. CDR3 size: 16 residues. V lost 5 bases to trimming and J lost 3 bases; unmatched junction nucleotides: 11. Looked up from germline, CDR1 is SGHAT and CDR2 is FQNNGV. CDR3: CASSQTFGTGFYEQYF. Written as DNA, the CDR3 is TGTGCCAGCAGCCAGACCTTTGGGACAGGGTTCTACGAGCAGTACTTC.

This chain links TRBV5-1 with TRBJ1-3; TRBD1 matches at 7 bases. Germline V gene lookup returns CDR1 SGHRS and CDR2 YFSETQ. The CDR3 loop spans 16 amino acids. With V trimmed by 0 bases and J by 4 bases, 7 bases remained unmatched. CDR3 nucleotides: TGCGCCAGCAGCTTGGGTCCAGGGGGAGACGGAAACACCATATATTTT. Protein product: CASSLGPGGDGNTIYF.

This clone showed up just once. The rearrangement links TRBV7-9 to TRBJ2-3, with a tentative D call TRBD2 (6 bases). CDR1 and CDR2 (germline): SEHNR, FQNEAQ (reference sequence). The CDR3 runs 14 residues. The V gene lost 8 bases and the J gene lost 0 bases, with 12 bases spanning the gap. This CDR3 reads CASGVSGSTDTQYF. In DNA, the CDR3 is TGTGCCAGCGGCGTCAGCGGGAGCACAGATACGCAGTATTTT.

The rearrangement joins TRBV3-1 (or the pseudogene TRBV3-2) to TRBJ1-6; 8 positions agree with TRBD1. CDR1 LGHDT and CDR2 YNNKEL come from the germline V gene (reference sequence). The CDR3 is 16 amino acids. J gave up 0 bases and V 4 bases, and 2 bases lay outside the gene matches. DNA for the CDR3: TGTGCCAGCAGCCCAACAGGGGGCTCCTATAATTCACCCCTCCACTTT. Translating it yields CASSPTGGSYNSPLHF.

The genes are TRBV28 and TRBJ2-1; D not certain. The CDR3 sequence is 13 residues long. CDR1 MDHEN and CDR2 SYDVKM come from the germline V gene. V was trimmed by 3 bases and J by 7 bases, leaving 10 bases between them. Here the CDR3 DNA reads TGTGCCAGCAGTTTCTTAGTGCCGAATGAGCAGTTCTTC. Protein product: CASSFLVPNEQFF.

This clone was found many times. The chain employs TRBV28 and TRBJ2-2, with 8 bases lining up with TRBD1. This CDR3 region has 18 residues. Germline V lookup: CDR1 MDHEN, CDR2 SYDVKM. The V gene end was trimmed by 4 bases and the J gene end by 4 bases; junction bases not matched to a gene: 14. CDR3 sequence: CASSSYLSGGRGTGELFF. In DNA form, the CDR3 reads TGTGCCAGCAGTTCATACCTATCAGGGGGCCGCGGCACCGGGGAGCTGTTTTTT.

J is TRBJ1-3 and V is TRBV4-3, with D possibly being TRBD1 (5 bases). Between the trimmed V and J ends, which lost 5 bases and 2 bases, there was a span of 13 bases. Germline V lookup: CDR1 LGHNA, CDR2 YSLEER. The CDR3 is made up of 15 amino acids. The CDR3, as DNA: TGCGCCAGCAGCTCAGCCACAGGTCCTGGAAACACCATATATTTT. This sequence encodes CASSSATGPGNTIYF.

The sample holds one count of this clone. The V call is TRBV15, the J call TRBJ2-1, with TRBD1 matching 10 bases. Per the germline V gene, CDR1 is LNHNV and CDR2 is YYDKDF (reference sequence). The CDR3 runs to 16 residues. The trim removed 5 bases at V and 7 bases at J, leaving 11 bases unmatched. CDR3: CATSEGMDRGFNEQFF. CDR3 nucleotide sequence: TGTGCCACCAGCGAAGGAATGGACAGGGGGTTTAATGAGCAGTTCTTC.

The chain uses TRBV6-5 and TRBJ2-7; tentatively, D is TRBD2 (5 bases). The V and J ends lost 2 bases and 0 bases respectively, with 11 bases between them. CDR1 is MNHEY, CDR2 SVGAGI, per germline. The CDR3 has 15 residues. The CDR3 nucleotides read TGTGCCAGCAGTTACATGGCAGGAGGCTCCTACGAGCAGTACTTC. Protein product: CASSYMAGGSYEQYF.

The chain is built from TRBV5-6 and TRBJ1-2; 9 bases map to TRBD1. The ends lost 6 bases at V and 4 bases at J; junction bases unmatched: 10. Germline CDR1 is SGHDT and CDR2 is YYEEEE. The CDR3 covers 15 residues. CDR3 residues: CASNIRDRVFYGYTF. The CDR3 DNA reads as TGTGCCAGCAATATCCGGGACAGGGTCTTCTATGGCTACACCTTC.

The rearrangement joins TRBV9 to TRBJ2-5, with 15 bases matching TRBD2. CDR1 is SGDLS and CDR2 is YYNGEE in the germline V gene. The V segment lost 3 bases and the J segment 4 bases; nucleotides outside the gene matches: 4. This CDR3 spans 16 amino acids. The DNA of the CDR3 is TGTGCCAGCAGCGCCGGACTAGCGGGGGGGGTAGAGACCCAGTACTTC. Translating it yields CASSAGLAGGVETQYF.